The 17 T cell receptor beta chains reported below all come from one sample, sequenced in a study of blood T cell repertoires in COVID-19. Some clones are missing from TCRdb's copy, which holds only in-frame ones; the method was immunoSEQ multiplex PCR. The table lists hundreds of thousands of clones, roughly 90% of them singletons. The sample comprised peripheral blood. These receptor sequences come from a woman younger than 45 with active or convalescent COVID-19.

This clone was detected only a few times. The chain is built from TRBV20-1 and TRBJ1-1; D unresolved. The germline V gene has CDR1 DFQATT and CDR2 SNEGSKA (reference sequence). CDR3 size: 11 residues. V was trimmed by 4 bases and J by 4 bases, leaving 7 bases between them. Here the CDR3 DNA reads TGCAGTGCTACAGGTCCCACTGAAGCTTTCTTT. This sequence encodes CSATGPTEAFF.

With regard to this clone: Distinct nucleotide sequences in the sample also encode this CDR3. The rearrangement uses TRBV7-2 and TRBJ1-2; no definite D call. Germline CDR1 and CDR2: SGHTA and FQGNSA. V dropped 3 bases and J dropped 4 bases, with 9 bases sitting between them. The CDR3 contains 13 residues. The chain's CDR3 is CASSLGSPYGYTF. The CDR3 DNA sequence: TGTGCCAGCAGCTTGGGCAGCCCCTATGGCTACACCTTC.

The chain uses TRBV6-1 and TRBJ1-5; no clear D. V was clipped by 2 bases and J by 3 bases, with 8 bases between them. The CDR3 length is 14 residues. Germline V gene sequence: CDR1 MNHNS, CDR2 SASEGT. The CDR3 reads CASSELVPNQPQHF. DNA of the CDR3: TGTGCCAGCAGTGAACTAGTCCCCAATCAGCCCCAGCATTTT.

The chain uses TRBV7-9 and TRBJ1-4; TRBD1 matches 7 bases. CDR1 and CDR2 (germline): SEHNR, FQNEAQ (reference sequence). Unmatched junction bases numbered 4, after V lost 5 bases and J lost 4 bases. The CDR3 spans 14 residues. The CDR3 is CASSLGDSNEKLFF. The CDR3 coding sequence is TGTGCCAGCAGCCTGGGGGACAGTAATGAAAAACTGTTTTTT.

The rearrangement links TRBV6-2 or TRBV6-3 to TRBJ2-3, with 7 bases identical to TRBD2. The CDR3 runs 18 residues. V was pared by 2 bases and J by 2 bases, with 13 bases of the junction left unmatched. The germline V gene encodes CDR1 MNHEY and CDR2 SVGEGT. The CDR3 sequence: CASSYSGARRQFTDTQYF. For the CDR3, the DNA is TGTGCCAGCAGTTACAGCGGGGCACGAAGACAATTCACAGATACGCAGTATTTT.

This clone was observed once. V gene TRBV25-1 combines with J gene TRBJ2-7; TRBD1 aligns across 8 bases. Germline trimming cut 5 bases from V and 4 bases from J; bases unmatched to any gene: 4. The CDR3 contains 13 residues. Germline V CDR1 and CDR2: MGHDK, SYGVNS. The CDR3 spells CASSFTGGYEQYF. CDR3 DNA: TGTGCCAGCAGTTTTACAGGGGGGTACGAGCAGTACTTC.

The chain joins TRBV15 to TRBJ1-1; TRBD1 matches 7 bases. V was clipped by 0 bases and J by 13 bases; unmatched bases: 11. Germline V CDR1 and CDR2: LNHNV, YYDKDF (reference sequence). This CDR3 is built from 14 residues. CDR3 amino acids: CATSRDLVPQGVFF. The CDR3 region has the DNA TGTGCCACCAGCAGAGATCTAGTGCCCCAGGGGGTTTTCTTT.

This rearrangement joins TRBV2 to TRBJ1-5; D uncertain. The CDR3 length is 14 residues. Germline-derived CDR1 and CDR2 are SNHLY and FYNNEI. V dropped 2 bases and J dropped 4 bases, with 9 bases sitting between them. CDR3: CASSESSQNQPQHF. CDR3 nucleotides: TGTGCCAGCAGTGAATCGTCACAGAATCAGCCCCAGCATTTT.

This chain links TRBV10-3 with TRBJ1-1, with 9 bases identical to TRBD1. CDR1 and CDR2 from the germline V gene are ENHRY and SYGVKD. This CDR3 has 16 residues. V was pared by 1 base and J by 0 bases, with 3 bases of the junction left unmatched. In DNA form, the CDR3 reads TGTGCCATCAGTGAGTTGGGACAGGGATTGAACACTGAAGCTTTCTTT. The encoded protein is CAISELGQGLNTEAFF.

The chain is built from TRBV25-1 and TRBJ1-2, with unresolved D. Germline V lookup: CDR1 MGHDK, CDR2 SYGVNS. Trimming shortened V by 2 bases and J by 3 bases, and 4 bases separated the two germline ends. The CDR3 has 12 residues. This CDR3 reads CASSEEDYGYTF. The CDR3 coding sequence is TGTGCCAGCAGTGAAGAGGACTATGGCTACACCTTC.

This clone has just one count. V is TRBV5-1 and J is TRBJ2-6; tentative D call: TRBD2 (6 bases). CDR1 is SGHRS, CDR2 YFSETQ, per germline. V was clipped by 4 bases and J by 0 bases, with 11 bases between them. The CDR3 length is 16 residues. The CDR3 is CASSPLEGSGANVLTF. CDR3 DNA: TGCGCCAGCAGCCCTCTGGAGGGCTCTGGGGCCAACGTCCTGACTTTC.

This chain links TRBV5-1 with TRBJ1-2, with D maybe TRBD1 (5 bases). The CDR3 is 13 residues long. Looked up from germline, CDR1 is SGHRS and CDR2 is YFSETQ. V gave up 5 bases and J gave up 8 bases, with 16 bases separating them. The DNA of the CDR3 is TGCGCCAGCAGTCCCCCAGGGAAAGAAGGCTACACCTTC. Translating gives CASSPPGKEGYTF.

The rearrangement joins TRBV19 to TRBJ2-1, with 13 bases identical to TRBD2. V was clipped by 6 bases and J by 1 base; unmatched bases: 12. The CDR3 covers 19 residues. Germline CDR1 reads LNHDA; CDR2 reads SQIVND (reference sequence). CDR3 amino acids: CASRTSGRAYDTSYNEQFF. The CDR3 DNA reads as TGTGCCAGTAGAACTAGCGGGAGGGCCTACGATACGTCCTACAATGAGCAGTTCTTC.

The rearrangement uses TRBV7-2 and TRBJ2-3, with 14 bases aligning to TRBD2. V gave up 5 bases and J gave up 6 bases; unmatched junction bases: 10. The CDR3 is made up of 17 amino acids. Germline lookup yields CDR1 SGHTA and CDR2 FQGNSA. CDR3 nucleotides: TGTGCCAGCAGCCCGTCGGGACTAGCGGGAGTCGGGGATACGCAGTATTTT. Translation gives CASSPSGLAGVGDTQYF.

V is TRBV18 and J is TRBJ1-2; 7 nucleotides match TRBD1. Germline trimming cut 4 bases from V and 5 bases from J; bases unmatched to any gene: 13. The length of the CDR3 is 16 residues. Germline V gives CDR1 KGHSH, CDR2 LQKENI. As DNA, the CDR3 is TGTGCCAGCTCACGAGCTGCCGGGACAGCGATTTATGGCTACACCTTC. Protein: CASSRAAGTAIYGYTF.

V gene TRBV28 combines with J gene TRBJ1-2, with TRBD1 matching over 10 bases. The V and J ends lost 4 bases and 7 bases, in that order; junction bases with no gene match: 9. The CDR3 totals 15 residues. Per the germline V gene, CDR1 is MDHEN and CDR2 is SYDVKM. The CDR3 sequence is CASSSGQGIIGGYTF. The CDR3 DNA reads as TGTGCCAGCAGTTCGGGACAGGGGATAATCGGTGGCTACACCTTC.

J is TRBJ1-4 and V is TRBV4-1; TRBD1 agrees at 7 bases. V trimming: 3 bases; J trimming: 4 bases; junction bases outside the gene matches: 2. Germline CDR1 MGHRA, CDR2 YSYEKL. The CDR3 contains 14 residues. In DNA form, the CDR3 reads TGCGCCAGCAGCCACACAGGGGTTAATGAAAAACTGTTTTTT. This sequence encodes CASSHTGVNEKLFF.